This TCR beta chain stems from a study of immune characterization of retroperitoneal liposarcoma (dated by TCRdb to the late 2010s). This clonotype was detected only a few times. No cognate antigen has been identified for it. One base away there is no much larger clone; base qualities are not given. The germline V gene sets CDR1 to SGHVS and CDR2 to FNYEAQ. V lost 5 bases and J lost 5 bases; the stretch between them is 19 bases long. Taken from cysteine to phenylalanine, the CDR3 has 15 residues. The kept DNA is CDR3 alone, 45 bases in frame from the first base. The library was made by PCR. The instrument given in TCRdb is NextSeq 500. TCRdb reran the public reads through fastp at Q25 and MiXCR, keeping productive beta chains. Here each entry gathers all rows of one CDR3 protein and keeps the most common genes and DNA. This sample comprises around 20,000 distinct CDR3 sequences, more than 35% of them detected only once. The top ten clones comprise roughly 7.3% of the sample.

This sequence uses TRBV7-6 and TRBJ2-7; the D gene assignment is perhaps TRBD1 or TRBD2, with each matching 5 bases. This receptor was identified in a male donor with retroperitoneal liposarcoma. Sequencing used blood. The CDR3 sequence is CASSLGAPPVDEQYF. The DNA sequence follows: TGTGCCAGCAGCCTCGGGGCACCCCCAGTGGACGAGCAGTACTTC.